This T cell receptor beta chain was obtained from a study of blood T cell repertoires in COVID-19. Whole-study context: Sites in the United States, Italy and Spain provided acute and convalescent COVID-19 samples.

From germline, CDR1 is LGHDT and CDR2 YNNKEL (reference sequence). This CDR3 has 13 residues. Between the trimmed V and J ends, which lost 5 bases and 3 bases, there was a span of 9 bases. Assignment of participants to cohorts was predicated upon participant-reported clinical history. As processed by the authors: The authors estimated nucleated cell counts from reference gene primer amplification. Measured with immunoSEQ multiplex PCR; TCRdb has only the in-frame clones, and not every one. The V and J calls and clone size were taken over from that table, and D and trimming were inferred from the DNA. The sample consists of 150,000 to 200,000 clones, 88% of them appearing once.

The chain is built from TRBV3-1 (or the pseudogene TRBV3-2) and TRBJ2-3; the D gene is possibly TRBD2 (6 bases). This sequence was found in a young woman who had recovered from COVID-19. Input material: PBMCs or T cells enriched from blood (not recorded which). The CDR3 DNA follows: TGTGCCAGCAGCTCACGGGGGACAGATACGCAGTATTTT. Residues: CASSSRGTDTQYF.